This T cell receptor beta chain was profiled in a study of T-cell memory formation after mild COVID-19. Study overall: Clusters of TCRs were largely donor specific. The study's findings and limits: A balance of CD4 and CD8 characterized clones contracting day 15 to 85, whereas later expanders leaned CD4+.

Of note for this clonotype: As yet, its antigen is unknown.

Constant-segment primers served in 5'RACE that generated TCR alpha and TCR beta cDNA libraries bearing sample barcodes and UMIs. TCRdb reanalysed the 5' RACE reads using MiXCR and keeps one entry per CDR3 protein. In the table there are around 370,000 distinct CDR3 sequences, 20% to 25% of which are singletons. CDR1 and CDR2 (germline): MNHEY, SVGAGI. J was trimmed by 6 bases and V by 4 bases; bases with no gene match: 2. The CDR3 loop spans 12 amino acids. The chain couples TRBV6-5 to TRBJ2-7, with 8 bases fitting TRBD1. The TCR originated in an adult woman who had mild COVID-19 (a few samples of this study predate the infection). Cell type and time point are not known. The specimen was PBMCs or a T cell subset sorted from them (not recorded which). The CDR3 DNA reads TGTGCCAGCAGTTCTGACAGGGGCGAGCAGTACTTC. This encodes CASSSDRGEQYF.